This TCR beta chain stems from a study of cytomegalovirus exposure and HLA in healthy donors. CDR1 and CDR2 from the germline V gene are LNHDA and SQIVND (reference sequence). The CDR3 contains 15 residues. V was cut by 9 bases and J by 0 bases, with 12 bases left in between. The PCR contained 60 Vbeta and 13 Jbeta primers. The protocol was immunoSEQ multiplex PCR, while the TCRdb copy is restricted to in-frame clones and leaves out a portion. Among 95,000 to 150,000 clones listed, 80% were seen once. Study-wide results and limits: CMV serostatus was the sole immune exposure information available.

A word on this clone: Its cognate antigen is unknown.

The clonotype originates from a man aged 25-45 years in good health and CMV-seropositive. The sequenced sample was PBMCs. V usage is TRBV19 and J usage is TRBJ2-6; D is possibly TRBD1 (5 bases). CDR3 nucleotides: TGTGCCAGCAGGAGTCAGGGCTCTGGGGCCAACGTCCTGACTTTC. It is translated as CASRSQGSGANVLTF.